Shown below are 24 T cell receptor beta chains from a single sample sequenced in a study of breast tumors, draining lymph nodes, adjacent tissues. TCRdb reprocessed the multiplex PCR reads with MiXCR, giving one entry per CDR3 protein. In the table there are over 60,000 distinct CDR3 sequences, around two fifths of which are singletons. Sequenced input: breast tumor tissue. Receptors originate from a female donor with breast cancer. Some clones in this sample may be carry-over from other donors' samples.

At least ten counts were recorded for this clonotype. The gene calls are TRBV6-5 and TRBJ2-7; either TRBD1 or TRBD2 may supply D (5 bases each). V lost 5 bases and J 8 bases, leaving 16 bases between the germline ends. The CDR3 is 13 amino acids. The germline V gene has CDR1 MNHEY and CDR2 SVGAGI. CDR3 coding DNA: TGTGCCAGCAGTCACGGGACGGATGGCCAGCAGTACTTC. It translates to CASSHGTDGQQYF.

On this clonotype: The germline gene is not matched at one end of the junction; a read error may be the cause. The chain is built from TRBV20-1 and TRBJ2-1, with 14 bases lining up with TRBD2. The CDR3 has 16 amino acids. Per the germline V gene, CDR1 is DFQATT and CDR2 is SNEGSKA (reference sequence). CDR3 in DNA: TGCAGTGCCCGGGGACTAGCGGGGGCGCACTGCAGTGAGCGGTTCTTC. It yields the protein CSARGLAGAHCSERFF.

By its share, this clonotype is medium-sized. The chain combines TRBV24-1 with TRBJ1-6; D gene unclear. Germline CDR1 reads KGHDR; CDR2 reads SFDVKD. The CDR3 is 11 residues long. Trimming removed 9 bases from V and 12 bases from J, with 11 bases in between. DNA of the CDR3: TGTGCCACCCCCTGGGGTGGACCCCTCCACTTT. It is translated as CATPWGGPLHF.

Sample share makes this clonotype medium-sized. CDR3 DNA sequence: TGCAGCGTGAGACTAGCGGCCTACGAGCAGTACTTC. This encodes CSVRLAAYEQYF. The rearrangement joins TRBV29-1 to TRBJ2-7; TRBD2 aligns across 9 bases. V lost 6 bases and J lost 2; bases outside the gene matches: 2. The CDR3 consists of 12 residues. CDR1 is SQVTM, CDR2 ANQGSEA, per germline.

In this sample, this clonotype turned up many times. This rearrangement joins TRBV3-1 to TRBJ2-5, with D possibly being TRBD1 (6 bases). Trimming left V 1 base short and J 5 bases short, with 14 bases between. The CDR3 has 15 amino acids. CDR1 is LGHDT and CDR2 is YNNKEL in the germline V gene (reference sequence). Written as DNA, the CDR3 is TGTGCCAGCAGCCAAGGGATACAGGGTTGGGAGACCCAGTACTTC. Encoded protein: CASSQGIQGWETQYF.

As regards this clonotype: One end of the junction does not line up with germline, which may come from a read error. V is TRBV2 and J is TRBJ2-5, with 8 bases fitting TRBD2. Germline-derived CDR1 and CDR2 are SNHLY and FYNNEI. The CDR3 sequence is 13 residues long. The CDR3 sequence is CASSEVGLADQHF. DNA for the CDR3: TGTGCCAGCAGTGAAGTCGGACTAGCTGACCAGCACTTC. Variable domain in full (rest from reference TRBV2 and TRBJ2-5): EPEVTQTPSHQVTQMGQEVILRCVPISNHLYFYWYRQILGQKVEFLVSFYNNEISEKSEIFDDQFSVERPDGSNFTLKIRSTKLEDSAMYFCASSEVGLADQHFGPGTRLLVL.

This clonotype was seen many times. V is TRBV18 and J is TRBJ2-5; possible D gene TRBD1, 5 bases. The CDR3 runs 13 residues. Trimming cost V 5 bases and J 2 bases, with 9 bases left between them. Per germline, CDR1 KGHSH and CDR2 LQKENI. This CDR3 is CASSSDKQETQYF. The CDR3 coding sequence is TGTGCCAGCTCATCGGACAAGCAAGAGACCCAGTACTTC.

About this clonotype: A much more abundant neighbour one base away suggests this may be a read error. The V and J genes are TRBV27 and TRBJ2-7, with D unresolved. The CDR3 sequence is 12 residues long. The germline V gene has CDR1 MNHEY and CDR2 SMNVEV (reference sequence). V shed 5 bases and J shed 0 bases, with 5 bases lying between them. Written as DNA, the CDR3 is TGTGCCAGCAGTGTATGCTCCTACGAGCAGTACTTC. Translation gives CASSVCSYEQYF.

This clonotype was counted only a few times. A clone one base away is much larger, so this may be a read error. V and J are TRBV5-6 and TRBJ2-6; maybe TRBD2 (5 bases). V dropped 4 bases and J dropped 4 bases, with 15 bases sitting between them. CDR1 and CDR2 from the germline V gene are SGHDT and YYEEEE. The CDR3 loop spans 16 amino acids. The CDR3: CASSVLTADGANVLTF. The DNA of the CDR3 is TGTGCCAGCAGCGTCCTAACAGCGGACGGGGCCAACGTCCTGACTTTC.

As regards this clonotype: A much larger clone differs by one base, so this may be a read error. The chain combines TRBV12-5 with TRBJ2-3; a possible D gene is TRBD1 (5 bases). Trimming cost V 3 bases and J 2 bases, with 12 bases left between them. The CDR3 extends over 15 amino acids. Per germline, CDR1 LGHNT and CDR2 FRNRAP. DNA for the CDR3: TGTGCTAGTGGTTTCGGTCGACAGATCACAGATACGCAGTATTTT. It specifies CASGFGRQITDTQYF.

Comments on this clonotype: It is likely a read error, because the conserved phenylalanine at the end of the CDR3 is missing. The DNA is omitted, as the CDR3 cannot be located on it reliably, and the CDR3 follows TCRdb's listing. The CDR3 region is CATSKAGGGTEPQFL. V is TRBV24-1 and J is TRBJ2-3; the D call of TRBD2 is as the table states it, not checked on the DNA. 15 amino acids form the CDR3, both terminal residues included. CDR1 is KGHDR, CDR2 SFDVKD, per germline.

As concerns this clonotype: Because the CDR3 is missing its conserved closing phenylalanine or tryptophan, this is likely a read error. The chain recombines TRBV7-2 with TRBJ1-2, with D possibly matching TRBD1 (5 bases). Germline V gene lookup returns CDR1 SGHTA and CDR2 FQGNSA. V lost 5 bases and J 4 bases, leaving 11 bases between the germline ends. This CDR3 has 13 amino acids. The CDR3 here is CASSVDSSYGYTS. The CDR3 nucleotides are TGTGCCAGCAGCGTTGACAGCAGCTATGGCTACACCTCC.

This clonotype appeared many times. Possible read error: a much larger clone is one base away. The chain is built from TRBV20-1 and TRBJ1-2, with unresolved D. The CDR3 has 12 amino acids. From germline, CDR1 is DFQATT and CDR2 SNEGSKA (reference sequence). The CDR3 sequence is CSARLSNYGSTF. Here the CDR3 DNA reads TGCAGTGCTAGGTTATCCAACTATGGCTCCACCTTC.

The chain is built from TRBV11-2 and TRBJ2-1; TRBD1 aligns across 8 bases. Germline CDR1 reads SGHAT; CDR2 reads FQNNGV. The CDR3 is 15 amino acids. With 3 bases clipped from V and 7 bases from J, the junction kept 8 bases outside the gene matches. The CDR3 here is CASSFGQGTGNEQFF. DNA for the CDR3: TGTGCCAGCAGCTTCGGACAGGGCACGGGTAATGAGCAGTTCTTC.

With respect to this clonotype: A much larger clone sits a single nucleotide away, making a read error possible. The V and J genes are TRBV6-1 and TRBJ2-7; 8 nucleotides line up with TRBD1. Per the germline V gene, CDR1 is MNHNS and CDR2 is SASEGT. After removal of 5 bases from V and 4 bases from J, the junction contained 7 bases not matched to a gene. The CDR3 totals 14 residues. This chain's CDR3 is CASSWGQAVYEQYF. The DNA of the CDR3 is TGTGCCAGCAGTTGGGGACAGGCGGTATACGAGCAGTACTTC.

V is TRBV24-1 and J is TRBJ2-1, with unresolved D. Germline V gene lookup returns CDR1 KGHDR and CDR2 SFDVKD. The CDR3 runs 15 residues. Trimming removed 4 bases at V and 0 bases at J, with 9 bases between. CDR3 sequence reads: CATSDPVLSYNEQFF. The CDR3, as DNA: TGTGCCACCAGTGACCCGGTCCTCTCCTACAATGAGCAGTTCTTC.

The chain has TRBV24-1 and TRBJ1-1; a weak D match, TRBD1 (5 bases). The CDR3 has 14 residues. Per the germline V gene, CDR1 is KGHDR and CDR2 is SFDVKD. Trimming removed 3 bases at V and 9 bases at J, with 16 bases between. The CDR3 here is CATSDINEQGQAFF. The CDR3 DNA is TGTGCCACCAGTGATATCAATGAGCAGGGACAAGCTTTCTTT.

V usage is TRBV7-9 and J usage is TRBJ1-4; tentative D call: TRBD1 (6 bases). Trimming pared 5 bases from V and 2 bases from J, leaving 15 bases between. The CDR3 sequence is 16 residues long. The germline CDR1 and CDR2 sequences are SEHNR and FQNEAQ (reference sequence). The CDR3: CASSLDGGGTNEKLFF. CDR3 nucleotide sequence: TGTGCCAGCAGCCTGGACGGCGGGGGCACTAATGAAAAACTGTTTTTT.

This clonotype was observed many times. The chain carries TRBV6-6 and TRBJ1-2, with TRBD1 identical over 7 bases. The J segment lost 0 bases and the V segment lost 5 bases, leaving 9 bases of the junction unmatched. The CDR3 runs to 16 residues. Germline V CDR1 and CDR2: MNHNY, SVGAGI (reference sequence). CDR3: CASSTGARLPNYGYTF. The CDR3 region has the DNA TGTGCCAGCAGTACAGGGGCCCGCTTACCTAACTATGGCTACACCTTC.

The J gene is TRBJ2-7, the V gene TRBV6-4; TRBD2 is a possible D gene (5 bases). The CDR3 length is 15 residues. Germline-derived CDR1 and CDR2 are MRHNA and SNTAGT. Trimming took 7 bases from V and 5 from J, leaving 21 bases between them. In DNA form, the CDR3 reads TGTGCCAGCACCTACTCATTCGACGGGATACACGAGCAGTACTTC. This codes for CASTYSFDGIHEQYF.

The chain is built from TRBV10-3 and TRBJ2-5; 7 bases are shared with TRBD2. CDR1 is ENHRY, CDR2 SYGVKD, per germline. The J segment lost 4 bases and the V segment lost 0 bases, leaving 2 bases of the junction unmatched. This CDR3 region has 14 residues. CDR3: CAISESTSRETQYF. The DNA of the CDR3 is TGTGCCATCAGTGAGTCGACTAGCAGAGAGACCCAGTACTTC.

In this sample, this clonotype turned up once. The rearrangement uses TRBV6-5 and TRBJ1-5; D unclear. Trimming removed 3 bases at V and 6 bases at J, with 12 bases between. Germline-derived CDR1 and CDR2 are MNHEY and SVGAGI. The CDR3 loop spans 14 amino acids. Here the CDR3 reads CASSYSGVCQPQHF. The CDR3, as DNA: TGTGCCAGCAGTTATAGCGGGGTATGTCAGCCCCAGCATTTT.

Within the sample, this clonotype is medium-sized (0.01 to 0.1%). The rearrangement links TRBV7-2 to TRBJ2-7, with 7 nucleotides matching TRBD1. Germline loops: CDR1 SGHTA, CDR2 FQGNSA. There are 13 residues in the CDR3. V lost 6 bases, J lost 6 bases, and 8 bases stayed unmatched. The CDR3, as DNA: TGTGCCAGCAGTAGACAGGGACAAAGCGAGCAGTACTTC. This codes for CASSRQGQSEQYF.

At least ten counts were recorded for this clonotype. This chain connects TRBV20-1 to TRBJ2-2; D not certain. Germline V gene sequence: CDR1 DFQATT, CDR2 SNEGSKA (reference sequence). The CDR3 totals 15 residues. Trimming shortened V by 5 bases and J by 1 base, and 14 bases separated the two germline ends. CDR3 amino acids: CSAPTSLGNTGELFF. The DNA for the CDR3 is TGCAGTGCTCCGACCAGCCTTGGGAACACCGGGGAGCTGTTTTTT.